Sequencing of this T cell receptor beta chain was carried out in a study of shared clonotypes between healthy human individuals. CD8 cells classed as naive were CD45RO-negative and positively selected for CCR7, excluding terminally differentiated effector memory CD45RA+ cells. Adults of Caucasian background living in Nashville, Tennessee made up all donors. CDR3 length equals 16 residues. From germline, CDR1 is SGHDN and CDR2 FVKESK. Trimming left V 2 bases short and J 8 bases short, with 21 bases between. Sequencing was performed with immunoSEQ multiplex PCR; in TCRdb, only in-frame clones are kept and a portion is missing. This table has more than 2 million clones, around 95% appearing once.

This clonotype was obtained from a man younger than 35 in good health. Some clones in this sample may be carry-over from other donors' samples. Sequenced material: naive CD8+ T cells from PBMCs. The rearrangement uses TRBV14 and TRBJ1-2; D is undetermined. The CDR3: CASSQFMSRGVEGYTF. Here the CDR3 DNA reads TGTGCCAGCAGCCAATTCATGTCCCGGGGAGTTGAGGGCTACACCTTC. Full variable domain (remainder filled in from reference TRBV14 and TRBJ1-2): EAGVTQFPSHSVIEKGQTVTLRCDPISGHDNLYWYRRVMGKEIKFLLHFVKESKQDESGMPNNRFLAERTGGTYSTLKVQPAELEDSGVYFCASSQFMSRGVEGYTFGSGTRLTVV.